This entry lists 21 T cell receptor beta chains sequenced from one sample in a study of cytomegalovirus exposure and HLA in healthy donors. The PCR employed 60 Vbeta primers together with 13 Jbeta primers. Sequencing was performed with immunoSEQ multiplex PCR; in TCRdb, only in-frame clones are kept and a portion is missing. The data hold about 130,000 clones, with roughly 83% observed a single time. The sample taken for sequencing was PBMCs. The receptors stem from a girl under 10 years old in good health and CMV-seronegative.

This clone was seen a handful of times. The chain combines TRBV5-1 with TRBJ2-3; 11 nucleotides line up with TRBD2. Trimming cost V 4 bases and J 4 bases; bases outside gene matches: 5. This CDR3 has 15 amino acids. Germline V gene data show CDR1 as SGHRS and CDR2 as YFSETQ. In DNA form, the CDR3 reads TGCGCCAGCAGCGGTGGACTAGCGGGTTCAGATACGCAGTATTTT. This gives the protein CASSGGLAGSDTQYF.

V is TRBV19 and J is TRBJ1-1; D gene ambiguous. CDR1 LNHDA and CDR2 SQIVND come from the germline V gene (reference sequence). V was pared by 8 bases and J by 2 bases, with 15 bases between. The CDR3 covers 14 residues. CDR3 nucleotide sequence: TGTGCCAGTCGAGAAGACTGGGTCAACACTGAAGCTTTCTTT. It codes for CASREDWVNTEAFF. The whole variable domain, remainder taken from reference TRBV19 and TRBJ1-1, is DGGITQSPKYLFRKEGQNVTLSCEQNLNHDAMYWYRQDPGQGLRLIYYSQIVNDFQKGDIAEGYSVSREKKESFPLTVTSAQKNPTAFYLCASREDWVNTEAFFGQGTRLTVV.

The chain recombines TRBV5-1 with TRBJ2-3; 14 bases are shared with TRBD2. Germline V CDR1 and CDR2: SGHRS, YFSETQ. This CDR3 region has 17 residues. J gave up 4 bases and V 1 base, and 5 bases lay outside the gene matches. CDR3 in amino acids: CASSLPGTSGGPDTQYF. For the CDR3, the DNA is TGCGCCAGCAGCTTGCCCGGGACTAGCGGGGGACCAGATACGCAGTATTTT.

J is TRBJ1-2 and V is TRBV19, with TRBD1 identical over 8 bases. This CDR3 comprises 15 residues. Germline assignment: CDR1 LNHDA and CDR2 SQIVND (reference sequence). V shed 7 bases, J shed 1 base, and the junction held 8 bases outside the gene matches. The DNA of the CDR3 is TGTGCCAGTACCGAAGGACAGGGCGTTAACTATGGCTACACCTTC. Translated: CASTEGQGVNYGYTF.

The gene calls are TRBV7-2 and TRBJ1-1; D may be TRBD1 (5 bases). Germline V gene lookup returns CDR1 SGHTA and CDR2 FQGNSA. V shed 5 bases and J shed 7 bases, with 14 bases lying between them. This CDR3 is built from 13 residues. CDR3 coding DNA: TGTGCCAGCAGCCGCATCCAGGGAATTGAAGCTTTCTTT. Translation: CASSRIQGIEAFF.

As concerns this clone: At one end, the junction sequence differs from germline, possibly due to a read error. This chain connects TRBV6-6 to TRBJ2-7; weak D call: TRBD1 (6 bases). CDR3 length: 14 amino acids. Germline V gene lookup returns CDR1 MNHNY and CDR2 SVGAGI (reference sequence). In DNA, the CDR3 is TGTGCCGGCAGTTACAGGGACACCCTCTACGAGCAGTACTTC. Translating gives CAGSYRDTLYEQYF.

J is TRBJ2-1 and V is TRBV29-1; 7 nucleotides align to TRBD2. The CDR3 sequence is 14 residues long. Germline V gene sequence: CDR1 SQVTM, CDR2 ANQGSEA. The trim removed 1 base at V and 5 bases at J, leaving 5 bases unmatched. The CDR3 protein is CSVEGTGLNNEQFF. CDR3 coding DNA: TGCAGCGTTGAAGGAACGGGACTAAACAATGAGCAGTTCTTC.

The rearrangement uses TRBV1 and TRBJ2-7; the table's D call of TRBD2 was not tested on the DNA. TRBV1 is given as a pseudogene. The CDR3 covers 15 residues. The CDR3 DNA follows: TGCACCAGCAGCCTGGGACTAGCGGGAGGGGACGAGCAGTACTTC. Its protein product is CTSSLGLAGGDEQYF.

The chain is built from TRBV28 and TRBJ2-7; 8 nucleotides match TRBD2. V was clipped by 7 bases and J by 3 bases; unmatched bases: 11. Germline assignment: CDR1 MDHEN and CDR2 SYDVKM. The CDR3 length is 15 residues. The CDR3 reads CASTGFGSGGYEQYF. The CDR3 bases are TGTGCCAGCACAGGGTTCGGGAGCGGGGGCTACGAGCAGTACTTC.

The rearrangement uses TRBV20-1 and TRBJ1-1; D gene uncertain. Germline lookup yields CDR1 DFQATT and CDR2 SNEGSKA (reference sequence). This CDR3 has 11 amino acids. Trimming pared 6 bases from V and 4 bases from J, leaving 9 bases between. The DNA for the CDR3 is TGCAGTGCAGAGGAGAGCACTGAAGCTTTCTTT. Its protein is CSAEESTEAFF.

The chain couples TRBV18 to TRBJ1-1; possibly TRBD1 for D (6 bases). This CDR3 region has 14 residues. The V and J ends lost 2 bases and 0 bases respectively, with 7 bases between them. Germline V gives CDR1 KGHSH, CDR2 LQKENI. The CDR3 sequence: CASSPDRLNTEAFF. The CDR3 coding sequence is TGTGCCAGCTCACCAGACAGGCTGAACACTGAAGCTTTCTTT.

The gene calls are TRBV18 and TRBJ2-1; TRBD2 matches 12 bases. Per germline, CDR1 KGHSH and CDR2 LQKENI. V was clipped by 1 base and J by 1 base; unmatched bases: 8. There are 19 residues in the CDR3. The CDR3 here is CASSPRVRTSGTSYNEQFF. The CDR3 DNA reads as TGTGCCAGCTCACCACGGGTCCGGACTAGCGGGACTTCCTACAATGAGCAGTTCTTC. Based on the CDR3 plus reference TRBV18 and TRBJ2-1, the full variable domain is NAGVMQNPRHLVRRRGQEARLRCSPMKGHSHVYWYRQLPEEGLKFMVYLQKENIIDESGMPKERFSAEFPKEGPSILRIQQVVRGDSAAYFCASSPRVRTSGTSYNEQFFGPGTRLTVL.

This chain links TRBV11-2 with TRBJ2-1; 9 bases align to TRBD2. The CDR3 length is 16 residues. Trimming took 3 bases from V and 6 from J; bases not matched to a gene: 9. CDR1 and CDR2 from the germline V gene are SGHAT and FQNNGV. CDR3 amino acids: CASSFRGSGRSNEQFF. The CDR3 nucleotides are TGTGCCAGCAGCTTCAGAGGTAGCGGGAGAAGCAATGAGCAGTTCTTC.

This chain connects TRBV11-2 to TRBJ1-1; weak D call: TRBD1 (5 bases). The germline CDR1 and CDR2 sequences are SGHAT and FQNNGV. The CDR3 extends over 13 amino acids. V lost 4 bases, J lost 2 bases, and 8 bases lay in between. The CDR3 bases are TGTGCCAGCAGCTGGACACGTAACACTGAAGCTTTCTTT. Residues: CASSWTRNTEAFF.

The chain recombines TRBV5-4 with TRBJ2-5; tentatively, D is TRBD2 (6 bases). With the DNA end fitting TRBJ2-7 better, the J assignment may be wrong. This CDR3 contains 16 residues. The germline V gene encodes CDR1 SGHNT and CDR2 YYREEE (reference sequence). The CDR3 reads CASSSALGLHSYEQYF. CDR3 sequence (DNA): TGTGCCAGCAGCTCCGCACTAGGACTACATAGCTACGAGCAGTACTTC.

The rearrangement uses TRBV2 and TRBJ2-5, with 7 bases that match TRBD2. The CDR3 has 13 amino acids. The V gene end was trimmed by 8 bases and the J gene end by 7 bases; junction bases not matched to a gene: 10. Germline V lookup: CDR1 SNHLY, CDR2 FYNNEI. The CDR3 spells CASLAGIRGTQYF. The CDR3 DNA sequence: TGTGCCAGCTTAGCGGGTATCCGGGGGACCCAGTACTTC.

The CDR3 protein is CASSRTSGSRGGETQYF. CDR3 sequence (DNA): TGTGCCAGCAGCAGAACTAGCGGGAGTCGGGGAGGCGAGACCCAGTACTTC. The chain joins TRBV27 to TRBJ2-5, with 11 bases that match TRBD2. Germline CDR1 MNHEY, CDR2 SMNVEV (reference sequence). This CDR3 comprises 17 residues. Trimming at V came to 6 bases and at J to 5 bases, leaving 14 bases not matched to a gene.

The chain recombines TRBV7-6 with TRBJ2-7; 11 bases are a match to TRBD1. Looked up from germline, CDR1 is SGHVS and CDR2 is FNYEAQ. Trimming took 6 bases from V and 5 from J; bases not matched to a gene: 9. The CDR3 contains 15 residues. The CDR3 region has the DNA TGTGCCAGCAGTGCCGGGACAGGGGGGCCCCACGAGCAGTACTTC. Its translation is CASSAGTGGPHEQYF.

V usage is TRBV29-1 and J usage is TRBJ2-7; perhaps TRBD1 as D (8 bases). The CDR3 is made up of 18 amino acids. V shed 1 base and J shed 3 bases, with 25 bases lying between them. Per the germline V gene, CDR1 is SQVTM and CDR2 is ANQGSEA. CDR3 protein: CSVEVYNRGGIISYEQYF. DNA of the CDR3: TGCAGCGTTGAAGTCTACAACAGGGGGGGAATTATCAGCTACGAGCAGTACTTC.

V is TRBV19 and J is TRBJ1-5, with D tentatively TRBD1 (5 bases). CDR3 size: 17 residues. The germline V and J ends were trimmed by 1 base and 4 bases, with 17 bases remaining between them. Germline CDR1 reads LNHDA; CDR2 reads SQIVND (reference sequence). The DNA of the CDR3 is TGTGCCAGTAGTATAGCGTCCTTTGCAGGGATAAATCAGCCCCAGCATTTT. Its translation is CASSIASFAGINQPQHF.

The chain links TRBV27 to TRBJ2-2; 7 nucleotides match TRBD1. Germline-derived CDR1 and CDR2 are MNHEY and SMNVEV (reference sequence). This CDR3 region has 15 residues. Trimming at V came to 8 bases and at J to 2 bases, leaving 8 bases not matched to a gene. CDR3 nucleotide sequence: TGTGCCAGCGGTCCGGGGACAGAAAACACCGGGGAGCTGTTTTTT. Its translation is CASGPGTENTGELFF.